This T cell receptor beta chain was sequenced in a study of CD8 T cells in ankylosing spondylitis. Study-level points and caveats: Disease-linked clones reportedly concentrated significantly in matched ankylosing spondylitis synovial fluid. Fewer than 10 highly homologous variants formed a TCR beta motif that appeared characteristic of ankylosing spondylitis blood.

The germline CDR1 and CDR2 sequences are LGHDT and YNNKEL (reference sequence). V was pared by 0 bases and J by 6 bases, with 21 bases between. This CDR3 is 17 amino acids long. Each TCR beta library was made by quantitative 5'-RACE that incorporated molecular barcodes. TCRdb independently ran MiXCR on the 5' RACE reads; one entry per CDR3 protein. The sample has 380,000 or so distinct CDR3 sequences, roughly 20% seen once. This clonotype has only a few counts. What it binds is not known. Sequenced material: blood, either unsorted or a sorted T cell fraction (not recorded which). V is TRBV3-1 and J is TRBJ2-7, with D possibly TRBD1 on 6 matching bases. This clonotype originated in a male donor with ankylosing spondylitis or in good health (not recorded which). The CDR3 spells CASSQDPGGPPLSEQYF. CDR3 sequence (DNA): TGTGCCAGCAGCCAAGATCCTGGGGGCCCGCCCCTAAGCGAGCAGTACTTC.